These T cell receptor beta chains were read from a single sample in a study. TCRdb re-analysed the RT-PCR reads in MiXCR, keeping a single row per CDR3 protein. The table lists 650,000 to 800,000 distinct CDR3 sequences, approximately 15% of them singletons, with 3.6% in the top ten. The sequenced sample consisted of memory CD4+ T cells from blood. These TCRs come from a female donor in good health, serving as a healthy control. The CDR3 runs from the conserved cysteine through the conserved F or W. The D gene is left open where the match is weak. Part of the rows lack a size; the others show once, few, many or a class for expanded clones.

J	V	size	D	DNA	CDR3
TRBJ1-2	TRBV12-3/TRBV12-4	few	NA	TGTGCCGTATCAAGAGGCTATGGCTACACCTTC	CAVSRGYGYTF
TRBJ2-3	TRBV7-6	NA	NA	TGTGCCAGCAGCTTAGAGACGGAGGGTGATACGCAGTATTTT	CASSLETEGDTQYF
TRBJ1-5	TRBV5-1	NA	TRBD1	TGCGCCAGCAGCCTCGGCCCGACAGGGGACAATCAGCCCCAGCATTTT	CASSLGPTGDNQPQHF
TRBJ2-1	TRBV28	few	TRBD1	TGTGCCAGCACTAGGCCCCAGGGGGCTCGGGAGCAGTTCTTC	CASTRPQGAREQFF
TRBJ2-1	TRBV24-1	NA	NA	TGTGCCACCAGTGACCGGGGAGTTGAGCAGTTCTTC	CATSDRGVEQFF
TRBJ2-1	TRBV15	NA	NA	TGTGCCACCAGCAGAGATCGTTCGGGGAGTGAGCAGTTCTTC	CATSRDRSGSEQFF
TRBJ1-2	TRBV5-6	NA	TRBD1	TGTGCCAGCAGCTTCGAGGGGGCGGGCTATGGCTACACCTTC	CASSFEGAGYGYTF
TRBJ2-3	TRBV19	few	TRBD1	TGTGCCAGTAGCCCCAGACAGGGGGCATATTTCACAGATACGCAGTATTTT	CASSPRQGAYFTDTQYF
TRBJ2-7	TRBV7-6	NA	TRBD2	TGTGCCAGCAGCTTATCTAGCGGGAGTATCTACGAGCAGTACTTC	CASSLSSGSIYEQYF
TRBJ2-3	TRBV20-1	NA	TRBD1	TGCAGTGCTGGAAATACAGGGGGCGTCGGTGATACGCAGTATTTT	CSAGNTGGVGDTQYF
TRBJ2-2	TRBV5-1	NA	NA	TGCGCCAGCAGCTTGGCATTTGGGGGATCGAACACCGGGGAGCTGTTTTTT	CASSLAFGGSNTGELFF
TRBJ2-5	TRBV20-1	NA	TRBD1	TGCAGTGCTGCCAGGACAGGGGCCGTTGGGACCCAGTACTTC	CSAARTGAVGTQYF
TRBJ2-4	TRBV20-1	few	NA	TGCAGTGCCCCGAGACAGGACATTCAGTACTTC	CSAPRQDIQYF
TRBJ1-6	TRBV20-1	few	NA	TGCAGTGCTAGATCTACGGGACCGACGAATTCACCCCTCCACTTT	CSARSTGPTNSPLHF
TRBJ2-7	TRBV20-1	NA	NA	TGCAGTGCTAGTCCTGGGGTGGTGTCCTACGAGCAGTACTTC	CSASPGVVSYEQYF
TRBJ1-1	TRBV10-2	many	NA	TGTGCCAGCAGCTCCCACAGAAACACTGAAGCTTTCTTT	CASSSHRNTEAFF
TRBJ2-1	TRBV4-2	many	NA	TGTGCCAGCAGCCAAGATCCCCGACTACCGCAGTTCTTC	CASSQDPRLPQFF
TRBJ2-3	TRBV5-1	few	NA	TGCGCCAGCGCGATCGGTGGGGGTTCTGGCACAGATACGCAGTATTTT	CASAIGGGSGTDTQYF
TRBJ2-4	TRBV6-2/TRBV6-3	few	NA	TGTGCCAGCAGCCCCCCCGTCGGGAACATTCAGTACTTC	CASSPPVGNIQYF
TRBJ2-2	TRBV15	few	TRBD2	TGTGCCACCAGCTCCGCGGGAGGGGTCACCGGGGAGCTGTTTTTT	CATSSAGGVTGELFF
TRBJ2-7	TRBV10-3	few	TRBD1	TGTGCCATAACCCCCGGGACAGTCTCCTACGAGCAGTACTTC	CAITPGTVSYEQYF
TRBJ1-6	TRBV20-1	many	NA	TGCAGTGCTAGAAGACCGGTATCTAATTCACCCCTCCACTTT	CSARRPVSNSPLHF
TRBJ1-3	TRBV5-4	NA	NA	TGTGCCAGCAGCATCGGGGGCCCAAGCTCTGGAAACACCATATATTTT	CASSIGGPSSGNTIYF
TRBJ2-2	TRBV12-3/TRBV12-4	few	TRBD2	TGTGCCAGCAGATCGGGGGGGTTGGGCACCGGGGAGCTGTTTTTT	CASRSGGLGTGELFF
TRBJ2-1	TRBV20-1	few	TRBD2	TGCAGTGCTAGAGAGTGGAGACTAGCGAGCTCCTCCTACAATGAGCAGTTCTTC	CSAREWRLASSSYNEQFF
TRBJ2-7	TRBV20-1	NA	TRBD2	TGCAGTGCTAGCGTTGGGGCGGGAGGTTCCTACGAGCAGTACTTC	CSASVGAGGSYEQYF